This T cell receptor beta chain was documented in a study of Ad26.COV2.S vaccination and SARS-CoV-2 variants. Across the study: COV1001, an Ad26.COV2.S trial, supplied this vaccine-arm donor. Ad26.COV2.S given intramuscularly, once or twice 56 days apart.

The CDR3 loop spans 13 amino acids. V was cut by 5 bases and J by 7 bases, with 9 bases left in between. Germline CDR1 SGHNT, CDR2 YENEEA. Repertoires were generated with immunoSEQ multiplex PCR, while TCRdb's copy carries only in-frame clones and drops some. Counted here are about 280,000 clones, approximately 89% occurring once; the ten biggest clones make up around 3%. Treatment of the sample: roughly 18 received Ad26.COV2.S at low or high dose, single or two shots; 5 received placebo; per-sample allocation not given. After the first vaccine or placebo injection, samples were drawn on day 63. This TCR came from a person aged 18-60 years who received the Ad26.COV2.S COVID-19 vaccine or a placebo. The specimen was peripheral blood, collected in a trial of Ad26.COV2.S vaccine versus placebo. This chain joins TRBV11-3 and TRBJ1-6; a weak D match, TRBD1 (6 bases). The CDR3 here is CASSRGGNSPLHF. The CDR3 DNA is TGTGCCAGCAGCCGAGGGGGGAATTCACCCCTCCACTTT.